The rows below give T cell receptor beta chains drawn from one sample of a study of T cells in Graves' hyperthyroidism and ophthalmopathy. Each CDR3 protein gets one entry after TCRdb re-called the multiplex PCR reads with MiXCR. The sample records approximately 600,000 distinct CDR3 sequences, approximately 15% being singletons. The sequencing input was blood. The origin of the receptors is a young woman with Graves' hyperthyroidism that later progressed to Graves' ophthalmopathy. CDR3s include the opening cysteine and the closing phenylalanine or tryptophan. The order of the fields is clone size, J gene, D gene, V gene, CDR3 DNA, CDR3 protein. The D gene is left open where the match is weak. Clone sizes are given selectively: once, few, many, or a class where the clone is expanded.

-	TRBJ1-1	TRBD1	TRBV12-3/TRBV12-4	TGTGCCAGCAGGAGGACAGGGGATTTTGGGCTTAGCACTGAAGCTTTCTTT	CASRRTGDFGLSTEAFF
many	TRBJ2-7	TRBD2	TRBV10-2	TGCGCCACCTCGCTTCTAGCGGTCAATTACGAGCAGTACTTC	CATSLLAVNYEQYF
-	TRBJ2-7	-	TRBV28	TGTGCCAGCAGTTCCTCAGCGGAGAGCTCCTACGAGCAGTACTTC	CASSSSAESSYEQYF
many	TRBJ2-7	-	TRBV7-3	TGTGCCAGCAGCTTTCGGTTGGACGAGCAGTACTTC	CASSFRLDEQYF
-	TRBJ1-3	-	TRBV28	TGTGCCACATGGGGGGTGTACTTCTCTGGAAACACCATATATTTT	CATWGVYFSGNTIYF
-	TRBJ1-5	-	TRBV19	TGTGCCAGTAGTATGCAGGTTGGTCAGCCCCAGCATTTT	CASSMQVGQPQHF
many	TRBJ2-2	-	TRBV29-1	TGCAGCGTTCTAGGGAGGAACACCGGGGAGCTGTTTTTT	CSVLGRNTGELFF
-	TRBJ1-4	-	TRBV5-1	TGCGCCAGCAGCTTGGGGGGGGCCGATAATGAAAAACTGTTTTTT	CASSLGGADNEKLFF
many	TRBJ2-1	TRBD1	TRBV12-3/TRBV12-4	TGTGCCAGCAGCCTACAGGGGGCCTTGGACAATGAGCAGTTCTTC	CASSLQGALDNEQFF
many	TRBJ2-7	TRBD2	TRBV28	TGTGCCAGCAGACTATTTAGGACTAGCCGACGTTCCTACGAGCAGTACTTC	CASRLFRTSRRSYEQYF
few	TRBJ2-5	TRBD1	TRBV29-1	TGCAGCGTTGAAGTTGGGGACAGGGGCCAGTACTTC	CSVEVGDRGQYF
-	TRBJ2-2	-	TRBV13	TGTGCCAGCAGCTTAAGATATTTGGCCGGGGAGCTGTTTTTT	CASSLRYLAGELFF
many	TRBJ2-3	-	TRBV5-1	TGCGCCAGCAGCTTGGTAGTAGAATACGAAAGCACAGATACGCAGTATTTT	CASSLVVEYESTDTQYF
many	TRBJ2-1	TRBD2	TRBV10-3	TGTGCCATCAGTGACGGGCTAGCGGGAGTCAATGAGCAGTTCTTC	CAISDGLAGVNEQFF
few	TRBJ2-7	-	TRBV9	TGTGCCAGCAGCCCCGGGGACGGCTCCTACGAGCAGTACTTC	CASSPGDGSYEQYF
-	TRBJ2-3	-	TRBV7-2	TGTGCCAGCACCTCTGGGTGGGGCACAGATACGCGGTATTTT	CASTSGWGTDTRYF
-	TRBJ2-6	-	TRBV6-1	TGTGCCAGCAGATCACTGAGCTCTGGGGCCAACGTCCTGACTTTC	CASRSLSSGANVLTF
few	TRBJ2-3	-	TRBV5-1	TGCGCCAGCGGGACAAACAGGGACCTTTCCACAGATACGCAGTATTTT	CASGTNRDLSTDTQYF
-	TRBJ2-7	-	TRBV27	TGTGCCAGCAGTTGGAGAAGACAGGTAGGCTACGAGCAGTACTTC	CASSWRRQVGYEQYF
-	TRBJ1-1	-	TRBV7-9	TGTGCCAGCAGCTTAGTGCTCCAGGGGTTGGTAAACACTGAAGCTTTCTTT	CASSLVLQGLVNTEAFF
many	TRBJ2-3	-	TRBV7-2	TGTGCCAGCAGCTTATATGAGGGGACGGTCGGGGATACGCAGTATTTT	CASSLYEGTVGDTQYF
few	TRBJ1-2	-	TRBV7-9	TGTGCCAGCAGCTTAGACGGGGGGCAAAGTGGCTACACCTTC	CASSLDGGQSGYTF
many	TRBJ2-1	TRBD1	TRBV20-1	TGCAGTGCTAACACCGGGACAGGGTTGGGGAATGAGCAGTTCTTC	CSANTGTGLGNEQFF
few	TRBJ1-4	-	TRBV19	TGTGCCAGTAGTATGACAGTTGAAAAACTGTTTTTT	CASSMTVEKLFF
-	TRBJ2-1	-	TRBV20-1	TGCAGTGCCGAATCTCCCTGGGACCTACCTTACAATGAGCAGTTCTTC	CSAESPWDLPYNEQFF
once	TRBJ2-7	TRBD2	TRBV19	TGTGCCAGTAGTATTACCCGGACTAGCGGAAGACCCTACGAGCAGTACTTC	CASSITRTSGRPYEQYF
many	TRBJ1-4	TRBD1	TRBV20-1	TGCAGTGCTAGACCTCAGGGGGCACGGGAAAAACTGTTTTTT	CSARPQGAREKLFF
many	TRBJ2-3	TRBD1	TRBV29-1	TGCAGCGTAGAGGACAGGGGGGCTAGCACAGATACGCAGTATTTT	CSVEDRGASTDTQYF
-	TRBJ1-5	TRBD1	TRBV19	TGTGCCAGTAGTCGGACAGGAGTTAATCAGCCCCAGCATTTT	CASSRTGVNQPQHF
few	TRBJ1-1	-	TRBV9	TGTGCCAGCAGCGTAGAGGGGGGGTGGGGGTACACTGAAGCTTTCTTT	CASSVEGGWGYTEAFF
many	TRBJ2-7	TRBD2	TRBV10-3	TGTGCCATCAGTGAACCAACTAGCGGGAGGGCCTACGAGCAGTACTTC	CAISEPTSGRAYEQYF
many	TRBJ2-1	-	TRBV20-1	TGCAGTGCGTTCCTCACGGCCCAGGGCCCCGTTGAGCAGTTCTTC	CSAFLTAQGPVEQFF
many	TRBJ2-7	TRBD2	TRBV12-3/TRBV12-4	TGTGCCAGCAGTTTATCTAGCGGGAGTTCGTCCGAGCAGTACTTC	CASSLSSGSSSEQYF
-	TRBJ2-1	TRBD2	TRBV9	TGTGCCAGCAGCGCCTATAGGGAGGGAATTAGAAATGAGCAGTTCTTC	CASSAYREGIRNEQFF
-	TRBJ2-6	-	TRBV19	TGTGCCAGTAGGGAAGGAGTTGGGGCCAACGTCCTGACTTTC	CASREGVGANVLTF